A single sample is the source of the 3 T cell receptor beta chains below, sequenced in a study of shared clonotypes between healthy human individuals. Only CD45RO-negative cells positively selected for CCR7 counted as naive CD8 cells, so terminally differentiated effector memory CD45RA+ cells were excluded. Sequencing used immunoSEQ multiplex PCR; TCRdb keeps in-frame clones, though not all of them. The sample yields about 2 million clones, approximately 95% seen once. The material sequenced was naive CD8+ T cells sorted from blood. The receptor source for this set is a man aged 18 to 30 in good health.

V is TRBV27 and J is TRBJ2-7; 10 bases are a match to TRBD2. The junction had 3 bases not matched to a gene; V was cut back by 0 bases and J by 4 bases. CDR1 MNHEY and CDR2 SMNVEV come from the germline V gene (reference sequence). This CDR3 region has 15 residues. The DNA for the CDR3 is TGTGCCAGCAGTTTATCGGCTAGCGGGGGATACGAGCAGTACTTC. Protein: CASSLSASGGYEQYF.

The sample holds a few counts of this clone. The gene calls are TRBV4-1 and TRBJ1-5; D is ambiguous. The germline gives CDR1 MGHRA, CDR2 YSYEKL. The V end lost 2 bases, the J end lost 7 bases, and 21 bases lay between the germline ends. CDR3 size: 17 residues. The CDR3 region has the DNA TGCGCCAGCAGCCAATGGGAGGACCCCGTCAGCATCCAGCCCCAGCATTTT. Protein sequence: CASSQWEDPVSIQPQHF.

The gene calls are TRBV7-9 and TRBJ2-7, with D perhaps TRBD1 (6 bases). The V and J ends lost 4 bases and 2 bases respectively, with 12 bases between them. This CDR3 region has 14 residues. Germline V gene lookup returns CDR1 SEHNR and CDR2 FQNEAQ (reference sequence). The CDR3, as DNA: TGTGCCAGCAGCTCTCCGGACAGACCCTACGAGCAGTACTTC. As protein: CASSSPDRPYEQYF.